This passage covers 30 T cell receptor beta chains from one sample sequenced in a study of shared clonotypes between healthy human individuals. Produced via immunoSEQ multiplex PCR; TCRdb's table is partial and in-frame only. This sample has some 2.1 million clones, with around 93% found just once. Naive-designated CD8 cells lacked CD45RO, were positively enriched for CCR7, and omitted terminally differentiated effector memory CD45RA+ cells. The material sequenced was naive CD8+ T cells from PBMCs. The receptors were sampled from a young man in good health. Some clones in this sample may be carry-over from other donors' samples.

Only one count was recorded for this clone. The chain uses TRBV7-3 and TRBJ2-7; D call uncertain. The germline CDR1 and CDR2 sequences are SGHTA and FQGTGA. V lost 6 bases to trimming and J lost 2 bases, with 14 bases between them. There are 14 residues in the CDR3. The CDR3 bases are TGTGCCAGCAGACCTAGAACACCTGCCTACGAGCAGTACTTC. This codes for CASRPRTPAYEQYF.

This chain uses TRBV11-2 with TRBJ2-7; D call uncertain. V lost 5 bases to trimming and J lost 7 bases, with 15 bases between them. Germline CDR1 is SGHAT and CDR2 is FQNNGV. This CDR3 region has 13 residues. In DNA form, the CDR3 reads TGTGCCAGCAGCCCCACAGCAGTGGGAGAGCAGTACTTC. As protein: CASSPTAVGEQYF.

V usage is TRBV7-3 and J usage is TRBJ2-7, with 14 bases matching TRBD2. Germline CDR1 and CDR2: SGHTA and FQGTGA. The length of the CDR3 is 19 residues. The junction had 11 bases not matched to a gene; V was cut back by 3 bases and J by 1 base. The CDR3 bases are TGTGCCAGCAGCTTTCTCCCGGGACTAGCGGGAGAGGGGTCCTACGAGCAGTACTTC. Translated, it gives CASSFLPGLAGEGSYEQYF.

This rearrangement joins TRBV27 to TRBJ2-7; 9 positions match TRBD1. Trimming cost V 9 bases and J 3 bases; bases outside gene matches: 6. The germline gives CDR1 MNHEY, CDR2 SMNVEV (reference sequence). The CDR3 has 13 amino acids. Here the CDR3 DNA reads TGTGCCAGTGGGGACAGGGCGTTCTACGAGCAGTACTTC. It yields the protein CASGDRAFYEQYF.

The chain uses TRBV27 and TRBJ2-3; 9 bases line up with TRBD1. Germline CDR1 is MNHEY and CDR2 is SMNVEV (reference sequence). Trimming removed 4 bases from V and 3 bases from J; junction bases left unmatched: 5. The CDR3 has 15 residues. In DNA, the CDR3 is TGTGCCAGCAGTTACCTCGGGACAGGGACAGATACGCAGTATTTT. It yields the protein CASSYLGTGTDTQYF.

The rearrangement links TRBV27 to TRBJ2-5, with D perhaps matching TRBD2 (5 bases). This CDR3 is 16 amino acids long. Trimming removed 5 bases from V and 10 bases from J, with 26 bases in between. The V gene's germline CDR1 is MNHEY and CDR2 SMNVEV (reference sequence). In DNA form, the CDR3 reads TGTGCCAGCAGTACGTCCTCCTACAATCAGGCTCGGGGCCAGTACTTC. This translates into CASSTSSYNQARGQYF.

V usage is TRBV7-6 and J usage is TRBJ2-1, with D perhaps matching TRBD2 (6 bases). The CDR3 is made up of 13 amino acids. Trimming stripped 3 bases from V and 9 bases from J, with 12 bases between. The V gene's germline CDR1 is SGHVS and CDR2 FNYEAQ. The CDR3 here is CASSFLFGGEQFF. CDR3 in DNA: TGTGCCAGCAGCTTCTTGTTCGGGGGTGAGCAGTTCTTC.

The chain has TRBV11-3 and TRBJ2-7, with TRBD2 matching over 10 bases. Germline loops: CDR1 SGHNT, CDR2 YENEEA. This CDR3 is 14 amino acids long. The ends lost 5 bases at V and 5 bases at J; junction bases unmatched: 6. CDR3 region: CASSISGRSHEQYF. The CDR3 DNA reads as TGTGCCAGCAGCATTAGCGGGAGGTCCCACGAGCAGTACTTC.

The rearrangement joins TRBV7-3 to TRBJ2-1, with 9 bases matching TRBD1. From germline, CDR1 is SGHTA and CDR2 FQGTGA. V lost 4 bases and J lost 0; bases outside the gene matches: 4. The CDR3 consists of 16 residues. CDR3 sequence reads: CASSSRTGVSYNEQFF. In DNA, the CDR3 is TGTGCCAGCAGCTCTCGGACAGGGGTCTCCTACAATGAGCAGTTCTTC.

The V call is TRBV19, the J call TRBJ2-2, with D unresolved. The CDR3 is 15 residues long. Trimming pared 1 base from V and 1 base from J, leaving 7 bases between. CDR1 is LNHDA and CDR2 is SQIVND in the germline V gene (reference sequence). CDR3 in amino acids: CASSIVVGNTGELFF. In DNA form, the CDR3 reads TGTGCCAGTAGTATAGTTGTAGGGAACACCGGGGAGCTGTTTTTT. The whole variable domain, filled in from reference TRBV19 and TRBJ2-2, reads DGGITQSPKYLFRKEGQNVTLSCEQNLNHDAMYWYRQDPGQGLRLIYYSQIVNDFQKGDIAEGYSVSREKKESFPLTVTSAQKNPTAFYLCASSIVVGNTGELFFGEGSRLTVL.

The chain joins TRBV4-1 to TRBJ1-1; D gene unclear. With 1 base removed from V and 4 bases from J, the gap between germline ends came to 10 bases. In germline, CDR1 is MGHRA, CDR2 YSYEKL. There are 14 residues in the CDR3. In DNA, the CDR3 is TGCGCCAGCAGCCAAGTTAGCCCCTCCACTGAAGCTTTCTTT. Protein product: CASSQVSPSTEAFF.

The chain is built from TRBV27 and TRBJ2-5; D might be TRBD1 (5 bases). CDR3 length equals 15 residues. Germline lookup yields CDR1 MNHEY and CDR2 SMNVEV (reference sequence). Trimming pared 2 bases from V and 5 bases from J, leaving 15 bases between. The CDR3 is CASSLVMNPGETQYF. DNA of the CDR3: TGTGCCAGCAGTTTAGTGATGAACCCAGGGGAGACCCAGTACTTC.

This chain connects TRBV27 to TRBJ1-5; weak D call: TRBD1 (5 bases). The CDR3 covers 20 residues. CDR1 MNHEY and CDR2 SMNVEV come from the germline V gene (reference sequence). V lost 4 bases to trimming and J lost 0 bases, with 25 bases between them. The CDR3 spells CASSSLSRGGGRYSNQPQHF. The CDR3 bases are TGTGCCAGCAGTTCTTTGTCCCGGGGCGGGGGTAGATATAGCAATCAGCCCCAGCATTTT.

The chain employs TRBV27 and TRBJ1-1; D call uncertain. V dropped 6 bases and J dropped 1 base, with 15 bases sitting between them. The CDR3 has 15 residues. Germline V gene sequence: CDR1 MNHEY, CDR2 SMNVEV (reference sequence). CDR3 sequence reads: CASRGTFGQNTEAFF. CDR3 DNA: TGTGCCAGCAGGGGTACCTTTGGGCAGAACACTGAAGCTTTCTTT.

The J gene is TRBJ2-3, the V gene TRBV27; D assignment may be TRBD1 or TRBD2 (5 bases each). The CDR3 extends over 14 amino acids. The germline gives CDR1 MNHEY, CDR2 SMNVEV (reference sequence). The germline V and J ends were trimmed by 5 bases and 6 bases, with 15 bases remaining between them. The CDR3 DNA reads TGTGCCAGCAGTCCGCGTGGGACCGAGGATACGCAGTATTTT. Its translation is CASSPRGTEDTQYF.

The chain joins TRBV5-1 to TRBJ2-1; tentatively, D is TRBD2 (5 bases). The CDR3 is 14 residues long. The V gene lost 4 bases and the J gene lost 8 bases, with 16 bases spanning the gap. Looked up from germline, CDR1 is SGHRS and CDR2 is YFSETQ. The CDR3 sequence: CASSPESGGHEQFF. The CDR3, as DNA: TGCGCCAGCAGCCCGGAGTCGGGCGGGCATGAGCAGTTCTTC. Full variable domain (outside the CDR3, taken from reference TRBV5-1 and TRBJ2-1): KAGVTQTPRYLIKTRGQQVTLSCSPISGHRSVSWYQQTPGQGLQFLFEYFSETQRNKGNFPGRFSGRQFSNSRSEMNVSTLELGDSALYLCASSPESGGHEQFFGPGTRLTVL.

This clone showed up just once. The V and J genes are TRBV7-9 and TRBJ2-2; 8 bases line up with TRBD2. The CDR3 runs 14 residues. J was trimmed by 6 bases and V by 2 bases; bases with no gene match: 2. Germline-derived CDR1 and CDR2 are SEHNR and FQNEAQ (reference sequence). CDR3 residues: CASSLTRGAGELFF. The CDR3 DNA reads TGTGCCAGCAGCTTAACGCGGGGGGCCGGGGAGCTGTTTTTT. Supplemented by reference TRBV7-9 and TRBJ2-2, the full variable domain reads DTGVSQNPRHKITKRGQNVTFRCDPISEHNRLYWYRQTLGQGPEFLTYFQNEAQLEKSRLLSDRFSAERPKGSFSTLEIQRTEQGDSAMYLCASSLTRGAGELFFGEGSRLTVL.

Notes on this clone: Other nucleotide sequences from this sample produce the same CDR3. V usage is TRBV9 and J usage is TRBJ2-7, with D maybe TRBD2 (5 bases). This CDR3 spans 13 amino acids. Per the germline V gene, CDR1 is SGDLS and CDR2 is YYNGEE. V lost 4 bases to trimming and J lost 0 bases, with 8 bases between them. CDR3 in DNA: TGTGCCAGCAGCCAAGGGAGCTCCTACGAGCAGTACTTC. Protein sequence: CASSQGSSYEQYF.

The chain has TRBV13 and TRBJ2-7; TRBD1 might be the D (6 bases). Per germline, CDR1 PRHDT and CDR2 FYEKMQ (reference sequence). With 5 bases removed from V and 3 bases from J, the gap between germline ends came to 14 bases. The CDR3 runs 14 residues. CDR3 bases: TGTGCCAGCAGCCCCCCCGGACAGCTCTACGAGCAGTACTTC. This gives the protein CASSPPGQLYEQYF.

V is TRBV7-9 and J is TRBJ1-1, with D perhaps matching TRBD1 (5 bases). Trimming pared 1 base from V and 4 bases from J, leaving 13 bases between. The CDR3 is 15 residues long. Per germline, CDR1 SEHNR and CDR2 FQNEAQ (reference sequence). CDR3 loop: CASSLGRAGGTEAFF. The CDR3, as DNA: TGTGCCAGCAGCTTAGGAAGGGCTGGGGGCACTGAAGCTTTCTTT.

The CDR3 DNA is TGTGCCTGGAGTCGCGCGGCGACCTACAATGAGCAGTTCTTC. Its translation: CAWSRAATYNEQFF. The V gene is TRBV30, the J gene TRBJ2-1; D is ambiguous. This CDR3 has 14 residues. The germline gives CDR1 GTSNPN, CDR2 SVGIG (reference sequence). The V end was cut by 2 bases, the J end by 2 bases, with 10 bases between.

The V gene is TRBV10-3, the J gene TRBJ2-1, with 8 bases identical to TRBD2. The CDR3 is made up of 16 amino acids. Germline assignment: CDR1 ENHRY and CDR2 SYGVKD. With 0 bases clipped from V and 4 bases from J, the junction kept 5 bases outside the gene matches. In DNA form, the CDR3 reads TGTGCCATCAGTGAGTCAATCGCTAGCGGGTACAATGAGCAGTTCTTC. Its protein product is CAISESIASGYNEQFF.

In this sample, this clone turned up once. CDR3 loop: CASSLVGTGGPNEQFF. The CDR3, as DNA: TGTGCCAGCAGCTTAGTAGGGACTGGAGGGCCCAATGAGCAGTTCTTC. This chain connects TRBV7-8 to TRBJ2-1; tentatively, D is TRBD2 (6 bases). The CDR3 covers 16 residues. Germline V lookup: CDR1 SGHVS, CDR2 FQNEAQ. The V end lost 1 base, the J end lost 6 bases, and 16 bases lay between the germline ends.

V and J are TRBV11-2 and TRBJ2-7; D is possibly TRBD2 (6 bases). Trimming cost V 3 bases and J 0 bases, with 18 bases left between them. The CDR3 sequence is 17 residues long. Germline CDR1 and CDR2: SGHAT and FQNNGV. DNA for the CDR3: TGTGCCAGCAGCTTGGGCGGCGGCGGGATTCGCTCCTACGAGCAGTACTTC. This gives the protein CASSLGGGGIRSYEQYF. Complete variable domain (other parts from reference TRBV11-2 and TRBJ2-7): EAGVAQSPRYKIIEKRQSVAFWCNPISGHATLYWYQQILGQGPKLLIQFQNNGVVDDSQLPKDRFSAERLKGVDSTLKIQPAKLEDSAVYLCASSLGGGGIRSYEQYFGPGTRLTVT.

CDR3: CASRSVPLAENTGELFF. CDR3 in DNA: TGTGCCAGCCGATCCGTCCCGCTAGCGGAGAACACCGGGGAGCTGTTTTTT. This chain joins TRBV7-9 and TRBJ2-2; 7 bases agree with TRBD2. This CDR3 spans 17 amino acids. Germline CDR1 and CDR2: SEHNR and FQNEAQ (reference sequence). V trimming: 8 bases; J trimming: 1 base; junction bases outside the gene matches: 13.

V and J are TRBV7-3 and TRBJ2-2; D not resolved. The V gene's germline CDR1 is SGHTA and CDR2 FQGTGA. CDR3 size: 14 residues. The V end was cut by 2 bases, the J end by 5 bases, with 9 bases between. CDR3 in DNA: TGTGCCAGCAGCTTACCAACAGTTACCGGGGAGCTGTTTTTT. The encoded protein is CASSLPTVTGELFF.

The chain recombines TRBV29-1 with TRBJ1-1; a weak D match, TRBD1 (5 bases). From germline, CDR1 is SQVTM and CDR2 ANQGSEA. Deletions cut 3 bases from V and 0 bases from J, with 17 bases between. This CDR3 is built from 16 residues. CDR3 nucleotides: TGCAGCGTTGATGGTCGCCAGGGCCTTATGAACACTGAAGCTTTCTTT. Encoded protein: CSVDGRQGLMNTEAFF.

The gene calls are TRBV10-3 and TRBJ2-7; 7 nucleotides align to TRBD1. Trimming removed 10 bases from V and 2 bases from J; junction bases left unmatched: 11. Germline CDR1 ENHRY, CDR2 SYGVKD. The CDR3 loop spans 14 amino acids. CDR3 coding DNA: TGTGCCACAAGGGGGATTACAGGGGCCTACGAGCAGTACTTC. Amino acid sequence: CATRGITGAYEQYF.

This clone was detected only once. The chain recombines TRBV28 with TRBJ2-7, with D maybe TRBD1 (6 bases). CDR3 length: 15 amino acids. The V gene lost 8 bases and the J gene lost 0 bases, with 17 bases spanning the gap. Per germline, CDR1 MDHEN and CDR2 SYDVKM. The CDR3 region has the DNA TGTGCCAGCGGAAAGATCGGGACAAGCTCCTACGAGCAGTACTTC. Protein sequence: CASGKIGTSSYEQYF.

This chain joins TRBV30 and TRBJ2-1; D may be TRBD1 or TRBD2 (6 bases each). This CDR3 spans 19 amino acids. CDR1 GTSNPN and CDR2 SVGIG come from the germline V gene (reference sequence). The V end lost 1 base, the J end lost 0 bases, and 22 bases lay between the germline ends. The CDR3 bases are TGTGCCTGGAGTGGGGGGGCAGCAGGGCGGATTAGCTCCTACAATGAGCAGTTCTTC. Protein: CAWSGGAAGRISSYNEQFF.